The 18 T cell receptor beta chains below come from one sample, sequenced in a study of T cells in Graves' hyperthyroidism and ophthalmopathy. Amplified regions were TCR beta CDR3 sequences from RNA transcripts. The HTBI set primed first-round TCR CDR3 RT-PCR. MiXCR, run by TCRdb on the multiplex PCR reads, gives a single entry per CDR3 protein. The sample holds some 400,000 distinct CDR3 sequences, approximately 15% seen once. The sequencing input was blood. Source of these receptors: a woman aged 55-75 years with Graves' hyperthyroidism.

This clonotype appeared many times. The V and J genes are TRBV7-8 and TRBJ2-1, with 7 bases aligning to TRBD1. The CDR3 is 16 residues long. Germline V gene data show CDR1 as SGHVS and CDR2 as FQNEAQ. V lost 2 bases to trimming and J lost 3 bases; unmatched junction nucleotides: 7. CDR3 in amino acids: CASSLSGGNRYNEQFF. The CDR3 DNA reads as TGTGCCAGCAGCTTATCAGGGGGAAACCGCTACAATGAGCAGTTCTTC.

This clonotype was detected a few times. Here the CDR3 DNA reads TGTGCCATCAGTGAGTCGTATTTTGTGGGGGACAGGGCAAGGCAGCCCCAGCATTTT. It yields the protein CAISESYFVGDRARQPQHF. This chain joins TRBV10-3 and TRBJ1-5; 9 bases are shared with TRBD1. Germline assignment: CDR1 ENHRY and CDR2 SYGVKD. V dropped 0 bases and J dropped 7; count of bases not matched to a gene: 16. The CDR3 runs 19 residues.

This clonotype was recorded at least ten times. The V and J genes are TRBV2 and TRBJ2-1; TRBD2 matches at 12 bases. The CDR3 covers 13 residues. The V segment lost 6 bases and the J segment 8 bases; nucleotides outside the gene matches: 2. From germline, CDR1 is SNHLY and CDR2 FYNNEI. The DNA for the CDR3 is TGTGCCAGCAGACTAGCGGGAGGTTATGAGCAGTTCTTC. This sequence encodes CASRLAGGYEQFF.

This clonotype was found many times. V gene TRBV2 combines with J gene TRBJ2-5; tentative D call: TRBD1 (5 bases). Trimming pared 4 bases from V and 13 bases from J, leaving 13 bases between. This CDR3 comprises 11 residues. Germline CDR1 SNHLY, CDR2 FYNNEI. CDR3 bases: TGTGCCAGCAGTGTGATGACAGACCCGTACTTC. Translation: CASSVMTDPYF. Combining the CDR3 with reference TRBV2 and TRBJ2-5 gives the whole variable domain EPEVTQTPSHQVTQMGQEVILRCVPISNHLYFYWYRQILGQKVEFLVSFYNNEISEKSEIFDDQFSVERPDGSNFTLKIRSTKLEDSAMYFCASSVMTDPYFGPGTRLLVL.

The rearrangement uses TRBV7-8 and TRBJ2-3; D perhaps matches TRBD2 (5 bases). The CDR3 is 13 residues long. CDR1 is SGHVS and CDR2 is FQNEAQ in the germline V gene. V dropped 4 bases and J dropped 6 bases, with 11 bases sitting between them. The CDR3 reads CASSSSGVDTQYF. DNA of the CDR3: TGTGCCAGCAGCTCCAGCGGAGTGGATACGCAGTATTTT.

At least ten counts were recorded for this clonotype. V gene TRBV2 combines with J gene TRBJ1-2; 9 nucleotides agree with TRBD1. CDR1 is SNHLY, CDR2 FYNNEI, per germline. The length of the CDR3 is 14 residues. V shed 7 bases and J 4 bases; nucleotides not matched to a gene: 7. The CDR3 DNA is TGTGCCAGCACGGGACTGACAGGGGGCTATGGCTACACCTTC. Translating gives CASTGLTGGYGYTF.

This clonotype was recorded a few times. CDR3 sequence (DNA): TGTGCCAGTAGTACCAGGGTTGGCTACACCTTC. It yields the protein CASSTRVGYTF. The chain links TRBV19 to TRBJ1-2; D might be TRBD1 (5 bases). CDR3 length equals 11 residues. The germline V gene encodes CDR1 LNHDA and CDR2 SQIVND (reference sequence). V lost 4 bases and J lost 7, with 7 bases in between.

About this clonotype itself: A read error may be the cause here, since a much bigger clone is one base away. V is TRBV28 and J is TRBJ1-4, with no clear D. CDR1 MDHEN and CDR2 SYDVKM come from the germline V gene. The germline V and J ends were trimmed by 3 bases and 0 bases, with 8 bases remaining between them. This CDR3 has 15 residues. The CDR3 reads CASSFRFATNEKLFF. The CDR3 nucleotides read TGTGCCAGCAGTTTTAGGTTTGCAACTAATGAAAAACTGTTTTTT.

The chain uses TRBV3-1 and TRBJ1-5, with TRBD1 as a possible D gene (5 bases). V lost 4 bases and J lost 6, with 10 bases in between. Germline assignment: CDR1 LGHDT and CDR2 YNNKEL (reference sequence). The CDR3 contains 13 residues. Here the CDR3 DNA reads TGTGCCAGCAGCCTTCAGGGAGGTCAGCCCCAGCATTTT. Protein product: CASSLQGGQPQHF.

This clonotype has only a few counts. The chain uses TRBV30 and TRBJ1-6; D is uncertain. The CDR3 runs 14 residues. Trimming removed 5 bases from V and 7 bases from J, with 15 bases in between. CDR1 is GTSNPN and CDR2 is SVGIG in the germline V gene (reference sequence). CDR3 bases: TGTGCCTGGGGACCCGGGAGGCGGAATTCACCCCTCCACTTT. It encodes CAWGPGRRNSPLHF.

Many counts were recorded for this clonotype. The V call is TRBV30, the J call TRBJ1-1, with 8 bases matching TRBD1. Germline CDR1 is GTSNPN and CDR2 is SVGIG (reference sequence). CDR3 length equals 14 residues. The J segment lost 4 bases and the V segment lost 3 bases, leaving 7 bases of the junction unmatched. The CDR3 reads CAWSGGQGPTEAFF. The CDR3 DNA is TGTGCCTGGAGCGGTGGACAGGGCCCCACTGAAGCTTTCTTT.

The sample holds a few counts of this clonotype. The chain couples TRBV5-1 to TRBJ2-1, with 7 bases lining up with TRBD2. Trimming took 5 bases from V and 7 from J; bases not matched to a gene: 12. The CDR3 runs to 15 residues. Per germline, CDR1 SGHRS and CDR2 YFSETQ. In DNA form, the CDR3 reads TGCGCCAGCAGGATCATGGCGGGAGCGGGGAATGAGCAGTTCTTC. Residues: CASRIMAGAGNEQFF.

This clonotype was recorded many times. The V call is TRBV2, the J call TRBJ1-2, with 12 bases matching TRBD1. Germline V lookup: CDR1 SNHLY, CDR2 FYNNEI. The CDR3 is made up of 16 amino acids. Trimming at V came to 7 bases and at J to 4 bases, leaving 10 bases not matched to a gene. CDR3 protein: CASTPGGTGGVYGYTF. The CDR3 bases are TGTGCCAGCACCCCAGGAGGGACAGGGGGCGTCTATGGCTACACCTTC. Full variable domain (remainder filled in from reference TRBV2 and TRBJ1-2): EPEVTQTPSHQVTQMGQEVILRCVPISNHLYFYWYRQILGQKVEFLVSFYNNEISEKSEIFDDQFSVERPDGSNFTLKIRSTKLEDSAMYFCASTPGGTGGVYGYTFGSGTRLTVV.

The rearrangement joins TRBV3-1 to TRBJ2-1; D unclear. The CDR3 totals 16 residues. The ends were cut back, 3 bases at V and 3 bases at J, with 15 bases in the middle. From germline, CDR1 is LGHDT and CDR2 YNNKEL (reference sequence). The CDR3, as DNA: TGTGCCAGCAGCCAGTATTCCTACTTCGGCTACAATGAGCAGTTCTTC. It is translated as CASSQYSYFGYNEQFF.

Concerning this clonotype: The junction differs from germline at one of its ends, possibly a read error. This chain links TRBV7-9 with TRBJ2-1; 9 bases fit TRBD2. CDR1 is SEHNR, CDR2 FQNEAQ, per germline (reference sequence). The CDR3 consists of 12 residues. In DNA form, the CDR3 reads TGCAGCGGGAGGAACTCCTACAATGAGCAGTTCTTC. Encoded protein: CSGRNSYNEQFF. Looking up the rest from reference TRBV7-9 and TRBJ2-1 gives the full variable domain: DTGVSQNPRHKITKRGQNVTFRCDPISEHNRLYWYRQTLGQGPEFLTYFQNEAQLEKSRLLSDRFSAERPKGSFSTLEIQRTEQGDSAMYLCSGRNSYNEQFFGPGTRLTVL.

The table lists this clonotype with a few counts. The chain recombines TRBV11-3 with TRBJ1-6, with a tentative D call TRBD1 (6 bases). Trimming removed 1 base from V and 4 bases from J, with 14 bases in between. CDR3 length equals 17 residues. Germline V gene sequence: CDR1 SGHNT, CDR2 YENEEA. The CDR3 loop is CASSLAIFGQYNSPLHF. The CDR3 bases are TGTGCCAGCAGCTTAGCAATTTTTGGACAGTATAATTCACCCCTCCACTTT.

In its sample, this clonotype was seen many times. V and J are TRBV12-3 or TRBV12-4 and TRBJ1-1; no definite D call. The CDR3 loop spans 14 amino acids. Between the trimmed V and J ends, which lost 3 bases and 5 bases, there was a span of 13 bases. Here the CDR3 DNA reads TGTGCCAGCAGTTTCCCCCAAGACACTACTGAAGCTTTCTTT. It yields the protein CASSFPQDTTEAFF.

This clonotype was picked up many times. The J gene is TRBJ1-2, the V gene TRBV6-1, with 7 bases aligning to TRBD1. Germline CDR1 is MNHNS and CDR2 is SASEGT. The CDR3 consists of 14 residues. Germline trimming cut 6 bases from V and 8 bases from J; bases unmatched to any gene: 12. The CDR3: CASRLTTGSWGYTF. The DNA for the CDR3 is TGTGCCAGCAGACTTACGACAGGGAGTTGGGGCTACACCTTC.